This T cell receptor (beta chain) derives from a study of neoadjuvant nivolumab and ipilimumab in lung cancer. Study-wide points: Compared with tumor-adjacent uninvolved lung, resected tumors showed greater richness and clonality.

A note on this clone: Its antigen is not identified.

Germline loops: CDR1 SGHDN, CDR2 FVKESK. V was trimmed by 1 base and J by 5 bases, leaving 4 bases between them. The CDR3 runs to 12 residues. TCRdb keeps only in-frame clones here, not all; method: immunoSEQ multiplex PCR. The sample has some 10,000 clones, roughly 80% seen once. Sequenced here: tumor tissue, sampled after neoadjuvant nivolumab, alone or with ipilimumab, at or shortly before surgery. The chain is built from TRBV14 and TRBJ2-3, with unresolved D. The receptor was derived from an adult with non-small cell lung cancer. The CDR3 spells CASSQVKDTQYF. DNA for the CDR3: TGTGCCAGCAGCCAAGTAAAAGATACGCAGTATTTT. Filled out from reference TRBV14 and TRBJ2-3, the complete variable domain reads EAGVTQFPSHSVIEKGQTVTLRCDPISGHDNLYWYRRVMGKEIKFLLHFVKESKQDESGMPNNRFLAERTGGTYSTLKVQPAELEDSGVYFCASSQVKDTQYFGPGTRLTVL.